This T cell receptor (beta chain) was captured in a study of human T cells and chemical hapten exposure listed by TCRdb under 2021. Describing the broader study: For sensitization, 2% DPC in acetone was applied to an approximately 2 cm by approximately 2 cm area of upper inner arm skin. Patients additionally received weekly therapeutic DPC doses to the scalp throughout the approximately 25-week study period. Patch testing was performed on the upper back with Finn chambers containing 0.01% DPC, and the patch tests were scored after 6 days according to International Contact Dermatitis Research Group standards. The patient cohort, mostly female, included alopecia areata with under or over 50% scalp involvement, alopecia totalis and alopecia universalis. Libraries were pooled for sequencing, and variation in per-sample TCR yields was attributed mainly to small differences in library volumes within the pool. The study tracked peripheral blood TCR repertoire changes in vivo during primary and secondary sensitization to the hapten diphenylcyclopropenone (DPC) in alopecia patients. Blood samples were taken from patients before sensitization (week 0) and at 2, 6 and about 24 weeks after DPC sensitization. Blood for TCR sequencing was provided by twenty-nine alopecia patients at one to four time points (pre-sensitization, 2, 6 and 24 weeks). The research as a whole found: Because all patients had alopecia, a presumed autoimmune disease, the immune response of the patients might differ from that of healthy individuals. Patch test score correlated positively with the number of PT1 expanded TCRs, reaching significance at thresholds 8, 16 and 32 but not at 4. The number of TCRs above 1 in 1000 frequency did not change with DPC sensitization; there was no evidence of global repertoire structure alterations. Expanded TCRs formed significantly more large CDR3 similarity clusters than pre-sensitization or healthy control sets, consistent with antigen-driven responses. Repeated subsampling changed both the strength of the expansion versus patch-test correlation and the threshold at which the correlation became significant.

This clonotype is medium-sized (0.01 to 0.1%) in terms of sample share. No cognate antigen has been identified for it. No clone much larger than this one lies a single base away; base qualities are absent. To prepare the library, RACE was applied. The data were produced on a NextSeq 500. During library preparation, unique molecular identifiers were attached to individual cDNA molecules so that TCRs could be counted quantitatively and reproducibly. Both TCR alpha and TCR beta chains were sequenced from each blood RNA sample. In the authors' own workflow: The median number of TCRs per sample was some 100,000, ranging from about 20,000 to 750,000. The Decombinator software suite was used to annotate the V, J and CDR3 of the TCR reads. Every sample was subsampled to the same number of TCRs (28,000) for the PS versus PT1 abundance plots. Expanded TCRs were defined as absent before sensitization and observed at least eight times at the 2-week time point. In TCRdb, the public reads were trimmed at Q25 with fastp and aligned with MiXCR, with productive beta chains retained. For every CDR3 protein sequence, its rows merge into one entry that carries the most common genes and DNA. These V and J calls originate from TCRdb's pipeline instead of the authors' own analysis. Counted in this sample were under 65,000 distinct CDR3 sequences; around 9.4% of them appeared once. More than 13% of the sample rests with the top ten.

V is cut by 3 bases and J by 8 bases, and the space between the germline ends is 14 bases. The CDR3 numbers 14 residues from cysteine through phenylalanine. Left in the record is the CDR3 DNA by itself, 42 bases read in frame from the first base. The germline V gene (reference sequence) gives CDR1 as SEHNR and CDR2 as FQNEAQ. The time point label for this specimen denotes: pre-sensitization, week 0. Sample treatment or condition, as interpreted from the label and publication: therapeutic diphenylcyclopropenone sensitization with weekly scalp DPC. At every patch-test visit, the blood draw took place before the patch test was put on. Patients were eligible if aged 18 to 70, diagnosed with alopecia and judged suitable for DPC therapy, and pregnant patients were excluded. Total RNA was extracted from unfractionated whole blood collected in Tempus Blood RNA tubes.

Sequencing was performed on whole blood, taken in connection with sensitization to the hapten diphenylcyclopropenone (DPC). The source is a woman aged 40 to 49 with alopecia areata. Some clones in this sample may be carry-over from other donors' samples. The chain was built from TRBV7-9 and TRBJ2-1, with no reliable assignment of the D segment. The sequenced DNA is TGTGCCAGCAGCTTTCATGACTCGGCCGATGAGCAGTTCTTC. This sequence encodes CASSFHDSADEQFF.